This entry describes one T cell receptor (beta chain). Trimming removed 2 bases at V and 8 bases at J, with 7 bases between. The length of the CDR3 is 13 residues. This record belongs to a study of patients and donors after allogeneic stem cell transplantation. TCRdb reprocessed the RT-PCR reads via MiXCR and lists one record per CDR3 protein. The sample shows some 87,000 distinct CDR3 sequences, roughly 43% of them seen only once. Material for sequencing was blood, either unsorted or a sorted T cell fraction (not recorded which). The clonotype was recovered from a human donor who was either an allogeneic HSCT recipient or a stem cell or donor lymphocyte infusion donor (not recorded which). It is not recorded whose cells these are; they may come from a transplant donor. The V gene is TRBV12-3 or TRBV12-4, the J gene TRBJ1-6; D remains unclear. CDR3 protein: CASSLYADSPLHF. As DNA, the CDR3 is TGTGCCAGCAGTTTATACGCCGATTCACCCCTCCACTTT.